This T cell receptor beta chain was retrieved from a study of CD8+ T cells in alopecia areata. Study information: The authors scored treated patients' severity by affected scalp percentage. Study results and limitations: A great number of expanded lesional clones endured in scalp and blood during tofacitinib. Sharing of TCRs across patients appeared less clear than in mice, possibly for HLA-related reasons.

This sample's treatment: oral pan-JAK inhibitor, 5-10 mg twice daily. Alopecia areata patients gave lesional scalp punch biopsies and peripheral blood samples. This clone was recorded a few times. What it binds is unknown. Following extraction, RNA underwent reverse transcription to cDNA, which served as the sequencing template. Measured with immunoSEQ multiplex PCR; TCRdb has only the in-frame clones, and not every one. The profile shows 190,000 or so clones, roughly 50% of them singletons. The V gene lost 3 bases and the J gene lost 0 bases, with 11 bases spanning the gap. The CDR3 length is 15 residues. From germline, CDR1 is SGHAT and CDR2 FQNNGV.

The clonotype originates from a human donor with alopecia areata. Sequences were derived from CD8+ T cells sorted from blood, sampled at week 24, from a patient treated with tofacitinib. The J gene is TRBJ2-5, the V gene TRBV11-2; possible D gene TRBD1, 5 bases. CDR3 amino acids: CASSLGLQNQETQYF. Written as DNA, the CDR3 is TGTGCCAGCAGCTTGGGGCTTCAAAACCAAGAGACCCAGTACTTC.